This is a list of T cell receptor beta chains from one sample in a study of T-cell reconstitution after alpha-beta-depleted transplantation in children. MiXCR, applied by TCRdb to the PCR reads, yields one record per CDR3 protein. The profile shows 450,000 to 600,000 distinct CDR3 sequences, about 17% of them singletons. The sequences come from PBMCs from the stem cell graft donor, collected from the stem cell graft. These receptors were collected from a human donor who donated a stem cell graft to a child with acute lymphoblastic leukemia. The CDR3 runs from the conserved cysteine through the conserved F or W. D genes are given only for firm matches. Size is omitted from some rows. Given values are once, few, many or a class for expanded clones.

few | TRBJ2-7 | TRBD1 | TRBV6-1 | CASSDDRGFLYEQYF | TGTGCCAGCAGTGATGACAGGGGGTTCCTCTACGAGCAGTACTTC
few | TRBJ1-1 | - | TRBV29-1 | CSVEVGADEAFF | TGCAGCGTTGAGGTGGGGGCTGATGAAGCTTTCTTT
many | TRBJ1-2 | TRBD1 | TRBV5-1 | CASRLGTGLGGYTF | TGCGCCAGCAGGCTCGGGACAGGGCTGGGTGGCTACACCTTC
- | TRBJ2-7 | TRBD2 | TRBV7-4 | CASSLGSGRADCIPYEQYF | TGTGCCAGCAGCTTGGGTAGCGGGAGGGCCGATTGTATCCCCTACGAGCAGTACTTC
- | TRBJ2-7 | TRBD2 | TRBV9 | CASSEGLAGVREQYF | TGTGCCAGCAGCGAGGGACTAGCGGGAGTGAGGGAGCAGTACTTC
- | TRBJ2-1 | - | TRBV5-1 | CASSWAVSYNEQFF | TGCGCCAGCAGCTGGGCCGTCTCCTACAATGAGCAGTTCTTC
few | TRBJ2-1 | TRBD2 | TRBV11-1 | CASSSGLAGVPYYNEQFF | TGTGCCAGCAGCTCGGGACTAGCGGGAGTCCCCTACTACAATGAGCAGTTCTTC
- | TRBJ2-3 | - | TRBV29-1 | CSVVRERLKDTQYF | TGCAGCGTTGTCAGGGAACGACTAAAAGATACGCAGTATTTT
- | TRBJ1-5 | - | TRBV18 | CASSPEQGLQPQHF | TGTGCCAGCTCACCTGAACAGGGATTACAGCCCCAGCATTTT
- | TRBJ2-7 | - | TRBV12-3/TRBV12-4 | CASSLAFKGWEQYF | TGTGCCAGCAGTTTAGCGTTTAAAGGCTGGGAGCAGTACTTC
- | TRBJ2-2 | - | TRBV10-1 | CASSEDPAEVGELFF | TGCGCCAGCAGTGAGGACCCCGCAGAGGTGGGGGAGCTGTTTTTT
- | TRBJ2-1 | TRBD1 | TRBV7-3 | CASSLKQGAVDNEQFF | TGTGCCAGCAGCTTAAAACAGGGGGCAGTGGACAATGAGCAGTTCTTC
- | TRBJ1-2 | - | TRBV27 | CASRILMGGVYGYTF | TGTGCCAGCAGGATCCTTATGGGCGGGGTCTATGGCTACACCTTC
few | TRBJ1-1 | - | TRBV29-1 | CSAMPPIYGVNTEAFF | TGCAGCGCCATGCCCCCTATTTATGGGGTGAACACTGAAGCTTTCTTT
few | TRBJ2-4 | - | TRBV12-3/TRBV12-4 | CAGGPGAAKNIQYF | TGTGCCGGGGGACCGGGCGCGGCCAAAAACATTCAGTACTTC
- | TRBJ1-2 | - | TRBV6-1 | CASSGDWTIGYTF | TGTGCCAGCAGTGGGGACTGGACCATTGGCTACACCTTC
- | TRBJ2-7 | TRBD2 | TRBV2 | CASSEPSGTSYEQYF | TGTGCCAGCAGTGAGCCCAGCGGGACCTCCTACGAGCAGTACTTC
many | TRBJ2-1 | - | TRBV24-1 | CAIINYRDPLARGEQFF | TGTGCCATCATCAACTACAGGGACCCCCTTGCCCGAGGGGAGCAGTTCTTC
many | TRBJ2-4 | TRBD1 | TRBV12-3/TRBV12-4 | CASSLGRGLKNIQYF | TGTGCCAGCAGTTTAGGCAGGGGGCTTAAAAACATTCAGTACTTC
few | TRBJ2-5 | - | TRBV25-1 | CASSALRETQYF | TGTGCCAGCAGTGCCCTTCGGGAGACCCAGTACTTC